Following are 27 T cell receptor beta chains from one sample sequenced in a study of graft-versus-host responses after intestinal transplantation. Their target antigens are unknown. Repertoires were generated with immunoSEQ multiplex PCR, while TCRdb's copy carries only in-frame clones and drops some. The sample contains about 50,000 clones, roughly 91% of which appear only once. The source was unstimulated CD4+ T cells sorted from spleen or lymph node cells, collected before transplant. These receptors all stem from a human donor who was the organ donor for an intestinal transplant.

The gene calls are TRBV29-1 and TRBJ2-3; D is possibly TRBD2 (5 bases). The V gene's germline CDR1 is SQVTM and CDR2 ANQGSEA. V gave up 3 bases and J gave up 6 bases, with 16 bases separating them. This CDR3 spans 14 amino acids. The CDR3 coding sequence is TGCAGCGTTGAGAGCGGCAGGAGTGGCGATACGCAGTATTTT. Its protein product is CSVESGRSGDTQYF.

CDR3 protein: CASSLYGLLETQYF. As DNA, the CDR3 is TGTGCCAGCAGCCTATACGGGCTATTAGAGACCCAGTACTTC. V usage is TRBV7-2 and J usage is TRBJ2-5; D is unclear. V gave up 5 bases and J gave up 4 bases, with 14 bases separating them. This CDR3 has 14 amino acids. In germline, CDR1 is SGHTA, CDR2 FQGNSA.

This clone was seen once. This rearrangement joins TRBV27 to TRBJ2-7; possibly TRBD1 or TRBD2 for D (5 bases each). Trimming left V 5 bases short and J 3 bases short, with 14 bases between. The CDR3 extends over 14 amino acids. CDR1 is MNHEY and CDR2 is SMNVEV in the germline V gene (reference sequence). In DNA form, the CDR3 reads TGTGCCAGCAGTCCCACAGGCGGACTCTACGAGCAGTACTTC. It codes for CASSPTGGLYEQYF.

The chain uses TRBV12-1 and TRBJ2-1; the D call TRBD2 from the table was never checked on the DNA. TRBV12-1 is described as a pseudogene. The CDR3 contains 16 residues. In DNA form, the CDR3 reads TGTGCCAGCCGGGAGGGATCCGGGACGGCCTACAATGAGCAGTTCTTC. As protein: CASREGSGTAYNEQFF.

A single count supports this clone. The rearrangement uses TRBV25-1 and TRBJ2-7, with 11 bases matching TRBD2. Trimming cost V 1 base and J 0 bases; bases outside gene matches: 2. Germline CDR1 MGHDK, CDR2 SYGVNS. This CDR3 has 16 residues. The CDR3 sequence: CASSEWGTSGSYEQYF. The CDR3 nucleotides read TGTGCCAGCAGTGAATGGGGGACTAGCGGCTCCTACGAGCAGTACTTC.

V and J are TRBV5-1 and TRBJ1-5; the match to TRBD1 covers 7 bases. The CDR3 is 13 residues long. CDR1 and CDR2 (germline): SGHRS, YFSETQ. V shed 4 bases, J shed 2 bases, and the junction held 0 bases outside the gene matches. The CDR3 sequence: CASSDRGNQPQHF. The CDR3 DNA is TGCGCCAGCAGCGACAGGGGCAATCAGCCCCAGCATTTT.

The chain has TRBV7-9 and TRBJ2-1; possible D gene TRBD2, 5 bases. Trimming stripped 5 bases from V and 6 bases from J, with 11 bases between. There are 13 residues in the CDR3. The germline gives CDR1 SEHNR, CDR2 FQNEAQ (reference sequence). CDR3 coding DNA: TGTGCCAGCAGCCCGATAGCGAGCAATGAGCAGTTCTTC. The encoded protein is CASSPIASNEQFF.

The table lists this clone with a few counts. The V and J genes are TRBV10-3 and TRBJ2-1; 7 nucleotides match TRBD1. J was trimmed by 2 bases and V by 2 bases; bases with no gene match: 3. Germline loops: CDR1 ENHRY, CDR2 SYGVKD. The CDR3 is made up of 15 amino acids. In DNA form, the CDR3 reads TGTGCCATCAGTGAGCGGCAGGGGGCCTACAATGAGCAGTTCTTC. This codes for CAISERQGAYNEQFF.

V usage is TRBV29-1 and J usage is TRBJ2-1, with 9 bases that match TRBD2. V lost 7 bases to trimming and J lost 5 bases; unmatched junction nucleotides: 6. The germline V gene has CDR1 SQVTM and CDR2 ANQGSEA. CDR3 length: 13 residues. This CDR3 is CSATGLANNEQFF. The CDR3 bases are TGCAGCGCCACGGGACTAGCTAACAATGAGCAGTTCTTC.

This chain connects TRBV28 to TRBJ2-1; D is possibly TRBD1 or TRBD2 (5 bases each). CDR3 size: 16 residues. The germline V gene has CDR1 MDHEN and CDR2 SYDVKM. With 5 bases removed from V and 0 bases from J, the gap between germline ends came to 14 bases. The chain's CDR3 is CASSPAGTSSYNEQFF. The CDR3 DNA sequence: TGTGCCAGCAGTCCCGCCGGGACCAGCTCCTACAATGAGCAGTTCTTC.

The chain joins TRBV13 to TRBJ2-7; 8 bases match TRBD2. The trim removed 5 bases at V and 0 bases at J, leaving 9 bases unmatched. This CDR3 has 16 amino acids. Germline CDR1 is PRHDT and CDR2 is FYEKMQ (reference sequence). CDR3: CASSAPSSGHSYEQYF. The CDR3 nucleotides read TGTGCCAGCAGCGCCCCTTCTAGCGGGCACTCCTACGAGCAGTACTTC.

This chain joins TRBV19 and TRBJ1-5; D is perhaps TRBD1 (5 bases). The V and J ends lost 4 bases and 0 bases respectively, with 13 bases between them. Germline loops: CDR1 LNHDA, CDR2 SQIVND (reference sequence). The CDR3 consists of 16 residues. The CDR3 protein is CASSREGRYSNQPQHF. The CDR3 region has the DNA TGTGCCAGTAGTAGGGAGGGGAGATATAGCAATCAGCCCCAGCATTTT.

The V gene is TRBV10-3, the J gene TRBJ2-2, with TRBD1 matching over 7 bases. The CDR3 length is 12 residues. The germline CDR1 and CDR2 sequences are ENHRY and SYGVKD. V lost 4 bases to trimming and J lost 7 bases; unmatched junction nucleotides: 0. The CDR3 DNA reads TGTGCCATCAGTGGGACAGGCGGGGAGCTGTTTTTT. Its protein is CAISGTGGELFF.

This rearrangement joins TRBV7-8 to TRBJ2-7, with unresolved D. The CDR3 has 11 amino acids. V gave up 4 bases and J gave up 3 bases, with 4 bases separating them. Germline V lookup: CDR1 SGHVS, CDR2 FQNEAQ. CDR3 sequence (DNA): TGTGCCAGCAGCTCTTACTACGAGCAGTACTTC. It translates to CASSSYYEQYF.

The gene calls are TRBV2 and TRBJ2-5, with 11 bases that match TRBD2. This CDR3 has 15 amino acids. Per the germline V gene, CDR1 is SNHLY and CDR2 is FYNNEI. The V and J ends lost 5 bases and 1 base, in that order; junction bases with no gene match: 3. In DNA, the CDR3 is TGTGCCAGCAGTCATAGCGGGAGGGCCCAAGAGACCCAGTACTTC. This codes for CASSHSGRAQETQYF.

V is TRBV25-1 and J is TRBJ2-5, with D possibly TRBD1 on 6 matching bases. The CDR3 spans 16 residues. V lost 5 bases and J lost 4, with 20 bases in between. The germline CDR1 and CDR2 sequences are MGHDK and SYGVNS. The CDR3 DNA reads TGTGCCAGCAGTCTTTTAGGGAAGGGGGAAGGAGAGACCCAGTACTTC. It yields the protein CASSLLGKGEGETQYF.

This CDR3 is CASSLGLAGLNTGELFF. The CDR3 DNA sequence: TGTGCCAGCAGCCTCGGGCTAGCGGGACTTAACACCGGGGAGCTGTTTTTT. V usage is TRBV4-2 and J usage is TRBJ2-2; 9 bases agree with TRBD2. CDR1 and CDR2 (germline): LGHNA, YNFKEQ. V dropped 4 bases and J dropped 2; count of bases not matched to a gene: 8. The CDR3 consists of 17 residues.

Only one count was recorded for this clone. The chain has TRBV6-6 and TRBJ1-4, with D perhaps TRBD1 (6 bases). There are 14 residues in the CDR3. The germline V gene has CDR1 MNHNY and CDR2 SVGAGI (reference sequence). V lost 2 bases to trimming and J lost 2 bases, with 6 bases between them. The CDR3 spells CASSYRGTNEKLFF. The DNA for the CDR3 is TGTGCCAGCAGTTACAGGGGGACTAATGAAAAACTGTTTTTT.

The CDR3 DNA reads TGTGCCAGCAGCCCCCAGTGGCGGGAGACCTCCAATGAGCAGTTCTTC. Its protein is CASSPQWRETSNEQFF. The rearrangement links TRBV7-2 to TRBJ2-1, with TRBD2 matching over 7 bases. With 5 bases clipped from V and 6 bases from J, the junction kept 13 bases outside the gene matches. Per the germline V gene, CDR1 is SGHTA and CDR2 is FQGNSA. The CDR3 spans 16 residues.

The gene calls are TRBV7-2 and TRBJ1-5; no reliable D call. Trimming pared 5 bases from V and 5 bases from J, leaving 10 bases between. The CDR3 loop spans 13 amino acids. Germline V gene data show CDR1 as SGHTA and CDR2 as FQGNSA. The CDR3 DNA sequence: TGTGCCAGCAGCCCCAACAGATATCAGCCCCAGCATTTT. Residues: CASSPNRYQPQHF. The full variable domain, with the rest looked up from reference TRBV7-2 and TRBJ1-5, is GAGVSQSPSNKVTEKGKDVELRCDPISGHTALYWYRQSLGQGLEFLIYFQGNSAPDKSGLPSDRFSAERTGGSVSTLTIQRTQQEDSAVYLCASSPNRYQPQHFGDGTRLSIL.

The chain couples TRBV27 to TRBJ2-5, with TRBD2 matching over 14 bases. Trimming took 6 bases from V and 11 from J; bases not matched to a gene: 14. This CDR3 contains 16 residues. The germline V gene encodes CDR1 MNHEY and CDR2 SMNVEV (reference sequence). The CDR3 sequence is CASSRLGTSGSREQYF. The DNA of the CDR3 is TGTGCCAGCAGCCGACTCGGGACTAGCGGGAGTCGGGAGCAGTACTTC.

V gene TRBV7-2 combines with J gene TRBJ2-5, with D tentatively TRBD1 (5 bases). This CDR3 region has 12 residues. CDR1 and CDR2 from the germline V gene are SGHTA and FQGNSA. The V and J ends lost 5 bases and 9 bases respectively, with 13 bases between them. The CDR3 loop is CASSPQEGAQYF. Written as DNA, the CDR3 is TGTGCCAGCAGCCCCCAGGAAGGGGCCCAGTACTTC.

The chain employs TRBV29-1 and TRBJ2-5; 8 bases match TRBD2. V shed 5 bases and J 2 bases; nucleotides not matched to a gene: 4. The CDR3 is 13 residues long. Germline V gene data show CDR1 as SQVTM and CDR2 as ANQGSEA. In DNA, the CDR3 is TGCAGCGTTACTATAGCGGGACAAGAGACCCAGTACTTC. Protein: CSVTIAGQETQYF.

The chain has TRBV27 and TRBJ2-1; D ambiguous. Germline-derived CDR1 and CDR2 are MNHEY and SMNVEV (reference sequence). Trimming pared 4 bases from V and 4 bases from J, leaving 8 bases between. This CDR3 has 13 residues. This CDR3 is CASSSTHYNEQFF. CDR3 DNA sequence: TGTGCCAGCAGTTCCACCCATTACAATGAGCAGTTCTTC.

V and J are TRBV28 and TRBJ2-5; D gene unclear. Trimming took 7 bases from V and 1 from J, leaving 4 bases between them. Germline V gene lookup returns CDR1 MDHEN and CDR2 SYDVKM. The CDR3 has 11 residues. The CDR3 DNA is TGTGCCAGCACTAGCCAAGAGACCCAGTACTTC. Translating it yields CASTSQETQYF.

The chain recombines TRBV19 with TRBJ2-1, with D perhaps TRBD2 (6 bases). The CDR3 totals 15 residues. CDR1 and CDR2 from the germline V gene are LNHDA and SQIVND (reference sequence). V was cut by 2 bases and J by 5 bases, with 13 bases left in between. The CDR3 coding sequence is TGTGCCAGTAGTATAACCGTGACTAGGAACAATGAGCAGTTCTTC. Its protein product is CASSITVTRNNEQFF.

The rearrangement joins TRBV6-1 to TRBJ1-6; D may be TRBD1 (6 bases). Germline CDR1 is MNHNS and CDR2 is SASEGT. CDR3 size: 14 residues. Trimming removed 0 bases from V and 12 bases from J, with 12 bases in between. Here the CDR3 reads CASSEAVATGPLHF. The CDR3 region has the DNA TGTGCCAGCAGTGAAGCTGTGGCGACAGGACCCCTCCACTTT.